This T cell receptor beta chain is from a study of beta chain features in type 1 diabetes. Points from the study as a whole: Type 1 diabetes patients had fewer VDJ junction insertions and more deletions.

The V gene end was trimmed by 7 bases and the J gene end by 6 bases; junction bases not matched to a gene: 5. Germline CDR1 MNHNY, CDR2 SVGAGI (reference sequence). The CDR3 is 14 residues long. As concerns this clone: Its cognate antigen is unknown.

The sequenced template was cDNA made from the entire isolated RNA. Assay used: immunoSEQ multiplex PCR; TCRdb lists only in-frame clones, some missing. Here the sample spans 80,000 to 90,000 clones, 30% to 35% being singletons. The rearrangement uses TRBV6-6 and TRBJ1-6; 8 nucleotides agree with TRBD1. The TCR comes from a woman between 18 and 29 years old in good health. The sample comprised stem cell memory CD4+ T cells from blood. CDR3 sequence: CASTLTGVNSPLHF. In DNA, the CDR3 is TGTGCCAGCACTTTGACAGGGGTTAATTCACCCCTCCACTTT.